The sequence of this TCR beta chain was determined in a study of OX40 agonist ivuxolimab in advanced cancers. The overall study: Every 2 weeks, patients got intravenous ivuxolimab at one of six dose levels (0.01-10 mg/kg). Three patients, one with hepatocellular carcinoma and two with cutaneous melanoma, responded partially. Study-level points and caveats: Researchers report that CD8+ T cells had, on average, more expanded clones than CD4+.

The CDR3 has 16 residues. CDR1 and CDR2 (germline): MDHEN, SYDVKM. V dropped 4 bases and J dropped 5 bases, with 21 bases sitting between them. Clones were read by immunoSEQ multiplex PCR, and TCRdb kept only the in-frame ones, dropping some. The table has some 97,000 clones, 85% to 90% seen once. A note on this clone: Its antigen is undetermined.

The TCR originated in an adult with an advanced solid tumor such as melanoma, head and neck, liver or kidney cancer. The chain joins TRBV28 to TRBJ2-7; D is perhaps TRBD1 or TRBD2 (5 bases each). The input for sequencing was CD4+ or CD8+ T cells sorted from blood, taken in a trial of the OX40 agonist ivuxolimab. CDR3 in amino acids: CASSSLSVAGTDEQYF. The CDR3 DNA is TGTGCCAGCAGTTCGCTCTCCGTGGCCGGGACGGACGAGCAGTACTTC.